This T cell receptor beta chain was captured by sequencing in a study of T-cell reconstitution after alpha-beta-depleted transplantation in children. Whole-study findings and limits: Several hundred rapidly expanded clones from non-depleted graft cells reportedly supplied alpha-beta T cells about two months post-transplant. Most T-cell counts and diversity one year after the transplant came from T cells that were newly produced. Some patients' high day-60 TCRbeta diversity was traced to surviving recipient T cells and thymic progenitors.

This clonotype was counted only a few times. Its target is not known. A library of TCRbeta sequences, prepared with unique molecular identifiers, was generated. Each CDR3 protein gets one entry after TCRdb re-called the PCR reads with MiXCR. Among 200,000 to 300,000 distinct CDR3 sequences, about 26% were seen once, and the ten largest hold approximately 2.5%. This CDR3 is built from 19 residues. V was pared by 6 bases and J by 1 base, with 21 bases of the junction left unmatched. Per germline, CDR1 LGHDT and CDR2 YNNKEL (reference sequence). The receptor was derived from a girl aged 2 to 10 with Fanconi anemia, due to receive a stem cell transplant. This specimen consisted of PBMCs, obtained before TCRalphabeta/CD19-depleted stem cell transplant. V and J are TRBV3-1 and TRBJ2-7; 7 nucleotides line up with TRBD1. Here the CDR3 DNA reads TGTGCCAGCAGTTATCAGGGCTGGGAAATCGGGACAGAGTCCTACGAGCAGTACTTC. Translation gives CASSYQGWEIGTESYEQYF.